The 4 T cell receptor beta chains presented below share a single source sample, sequenced in a study of metastatic and nonmetastatic thyroid tumors. TCRdb reprocessed the PCR reads via MiXCR. Here the sample spans about 15,000 clones, around 36% being singletons. Patients had received no treatment of any kind before thyroid surgery. Source material: tumor tissue. The receptor set was obtained from a female donor with papillary thyroid cancer or a benign thyroid nodule (not recorded which). Some clones in this sample may be carry-over from other donors' samples.

This clone was detected ten times or more. Other DNA sequences from this sample encode an identical CDR3 as well. V usage is TRBV2 and J usage is TRBJ1-6; D possibly corresponds to TRBD1 (5 bases). The ends were cut back, 6 bases at V and 10 bases at J, with 13 bases in the middle. The CDR3 length is 13 residues. CDR1 is SNHLY, CDR2 FYNNEI, per germline. CDR3 bases: TGTGCCAGCAGAGACAGAGTCATCTCACCCCTCCACTTT. It yields the protein CASRDRVISPLHF.

By proportion, this clone is medium-sized. The chain joins TRBV10-3 to TRBJ2-7; D ambiguous. Germline assignment: CDR1 ENHRY and CDR2 SYGVKD. Trimming stripped 2 bases from V and 4 bases from J, with 18 bases between. The CDR3 runs 16 residues. CDR3 bases: TGTGCCATCAGTGAGGCCCTGCCCGCGCTCGGGTACGAGCAGTACTTC. Its translation: CAISEALPALGYEQYF.

This clone is judged medium-sized. This chain connects TRBV5-1 to TRBJ1-4, with TRBD1 identical over 9 bases. The junction had 6 bases not matched to a gene; V was cut back by 1 base and J by 8 bases. Germline V gives CDR1 SGHRS, CDR2 YFSETQ. The CDR3 sequence is 15 residues long. The CDR3 bases are TGCGCCAGCAGCTTGACAGGGGGCGACGGAGAAAAACTGTTTTTT. As protein: CASSLTGGDGEKLFF.

This clone was seen a few times. The chain carries TRBV6-1 and TRBJ2-7, with D perhaps TRBD1 (6 bases). V lost 0 bases, J lost 1 base, and 10 bases lay in between. The germline V gene encodes CDR1 MNHNS and CDR2 SASEGT. The CDR3 has 15 residues. CDR3 loop: CASSEAQTGSYEQYF. CDR3 DNA: TGTGCCAGCAGTGAAGCTCAGACAGGTTCCTACGAGCAGTACTTC.